Following are 8 T cell receptor beta chains from one sample sequenced in a study of identifying expanded T cells in peripheral blood. Repertoires were generated with immunoSEQ multiplex PCR, while TCRdb's copy carries only in-frame clones and drops some. This table holds 75,000 to 95,000 clones, roughly 84% found once. Specimen: blood. The receptors here all came from a person aged 18 to 75 in good health.

The chain is built from TRBV4-1 and TRBJ2-7; no definite D call. Germline CDR1 reads MGHRA; CDR2 reads YSYEKL. With 1 base removed from V and 3 bases from J, the gap between germline ends came to 13 bases. The CDR3 runs 15 residues. CDR3 bases: TGCGCCAGCAGCCAAGGCCGGGCTTCCTTCTACGAGCAGTACTTC. Translation gives CASSQGRASFYEQYF.

J is TRBJ2-7 and V is TRBV4-3; no definite D call. The V end lost 1 base, the J end lost 2 bases, and 12 bases lay between the germline ends. The CDR3 is made up of 15 amino acids. Germline CDR1 reads LGHNA; CDR2 reads YSLEER. DNA of the CDR3: TGCGCCAGCAGCCAAGCACTGCGAGGACCCTACGAGCAGTACTTC. Encoded protein: CASSQALRGPYEQYF.

This clone appeared a single time. This sequence joins TRBV19 and TRBJ1-1; D perhaps matches TRBD1 (5 bases). Germline assignment: CDR1 LNHDA and CDR2 SQIVND (reference sequence). V lost 6 bases and J lost 4, with 15 bases in between. This CDR3 is built from 14 residues. This chain's CDR3 is CASRDKGYFTEAFF. In DNA form, the CDR3 reads TGTGCCAGTAGGGACAAAGGGTATTTCACTGAAGCTTTCTTT.

CDR3 in amino acids: CASVYRETEAFF. DNA for the CDR3: TGTGCCAGCGTCTACAGGGAAACTGAAGCTTTCTTT. This chain joins TRBV28 and TRBJ1-1, with D perhaps TRBD1 (6 bases). Germline V gene data show CDR1 as MDHEN and CDR2 as SYDVKM. The CDR3 consists of 12 residues. Trimming removed 8 bases from V and 5 bases from J, with 12 bases in between.

The chain combines TRBV6-5 with TRBJ1-1; no firm D call. The germline V gene has CDR1 MNHEY and CDR2 SVGAGI. This CDR3 region has 15 residues. Trimming removed 1 base from V and 1 base from J, with 10 bases in between. The CDR3 coding sequence is TGTGCCAGCAGTTACTTTAGTGGAAGGAACACTGAAGCTTTCTTT. Its translation: CASSYFSGRNTEAFF.

This sequence joins TRBV28 and TRBJ2-7, with D tentatively TRBD1 or TRBD2 (6 bases each). CDR1 and CDR2 (germline): MDHEN, SYDVKM. Deletions cut 7 bases from V and 3 bases from J, with 16 bases between. The CDR3 has 14 amino acids. The CDR3, as DNA: TGTGCCAGCACCTTCCAAGGAGGGGGCTACGAGCAGTACTTC. Residues: CASTFQGGGYEQYF. The full variable domain, its missing parts supplied by reference TRBV28 and TRBJ2-7, is DVKVTQSSRYLVKRTGEKVFLECVQDMDHENMFWYRQDPGLGLRLIYFSYDVKMKEKGDIPEGYSVSREKKERFSLILESASTNQTSMYLCASTFQGGGYEQYFGPGTRLTVT.

V gene TRBV11-2 combines with J gene TRBJ1-4; D ambiguous. The germline CDR1 and CDR2 sequences are SGHAT and FQNNGV. V was shortened by 2 bases and J by 8 bases, with 9 bases between the two germline ends. There are 13 residues in the CDR3. The CDR3 here is CASSLFHGEKLFF. In DNA form, the CDR3 reads TGTGCCAGCAGCTTATTTCATGGAGAAAAACTGTTTTTT.

V is TRBV5-1 and J is TRBJ2-5; D unclear. Germline V lookup: CDR1 SGHRS, CDR2 YFSETQ. V lost 0 bases, J lost 3 bases, and 3 bases lay in between. The CDR3 is made up of 12 amino acids. The CDR3 DNA sequence: TGCGCCAGCAGCTTGGGGGAAGAGACCCAGTACTTC. Translating it yields CASSLGEETQYF.